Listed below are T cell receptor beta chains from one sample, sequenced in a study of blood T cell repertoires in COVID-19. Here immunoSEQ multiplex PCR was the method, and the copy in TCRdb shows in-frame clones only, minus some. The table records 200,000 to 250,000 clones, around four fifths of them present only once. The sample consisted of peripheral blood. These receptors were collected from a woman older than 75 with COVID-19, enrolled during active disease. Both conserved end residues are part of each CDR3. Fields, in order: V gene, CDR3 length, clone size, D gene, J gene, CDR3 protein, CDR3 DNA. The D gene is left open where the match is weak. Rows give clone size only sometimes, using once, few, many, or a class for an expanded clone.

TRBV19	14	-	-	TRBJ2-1	CASSPDSAYNEQFF	TGTGCCAGTAGTCCCGACTCGGCTTACAATGAGCAGTTCTTC
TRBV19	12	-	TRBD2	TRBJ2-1	CASSIKRDRQFF	TGTGCCAGTAGTATAAAGCGGGACCGGCAGTTCTTC
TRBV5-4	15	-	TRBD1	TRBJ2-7	CASSSGTGPSREQYF	TGTGCCAGCAGCTCCGGGACAGGCCCCTCTCGCGAGCAGTACTTC
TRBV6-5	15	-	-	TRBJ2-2	CATRRDFSNTGELFF	TGTGCCACCCGACGGGACTTTTCGAACACCGGGGAGCTGTTTTTT
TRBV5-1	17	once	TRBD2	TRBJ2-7	CASSLGWGGSSIYEQYF	TGCGCCAGCAGCTTGGGTTGGGGAGGGAGTTCCATCTACGAGCAGTACTTC
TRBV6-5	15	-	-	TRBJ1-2	CASSYAAGIFYGYTF	TGTGCCAGCAGTTACGCGGCAGGGATTTTCTATGGCTACACCTTC
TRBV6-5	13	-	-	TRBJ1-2	CASSPDWSYGYTF	TGTGCCAGCAGTCCGGACTGGAGCTATGGCTACACCTTC
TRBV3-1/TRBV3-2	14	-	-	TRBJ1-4	CASSQTEYGEKLFF	TGTGCCAGCAGCCAGACGGAGTACGGGGAAAAACTGTTTTTT
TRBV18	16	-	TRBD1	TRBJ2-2	CASSPRRDRGTGELFF	TGTGCCAGCTCACCAAGGAGGGACAGGGGCACCGGGGAGCTGTTTTTT
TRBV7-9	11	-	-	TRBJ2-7	CASSSQDEQYF	TGTGCCAGCAGCTCTCAGGACGAGCAGTACTTC
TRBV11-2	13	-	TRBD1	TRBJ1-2	CASSSGGRYGYTF	TGTGCCAGCAGCTCAGGGGGCCGGTATGGCTACACCTTC
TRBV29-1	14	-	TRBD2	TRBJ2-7	CSVILGLVTYEQYF	TGCAGCGTTATCCTGGGACTAGTCACGTACGAGCAGTACTTC
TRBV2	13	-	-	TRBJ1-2	CASSAMQGGGYTF	TGTGCCAGCAGTGCGATGCAGGGTGGCGGCTACACCTTC